Below are 14 T cell receptor beta chains sequenced from a single sample in a study of cytomegalovirus exposure and HLA in healthy donors. The primer mix had 60 Vbeta and 13 Jbeta primers. Using immunoSEQ multiplex PCR, the repertoire was profiled, and TCRdb retains in-frame clones only, with some absent. In the table there are under 130,000 clones, roughly 80% of which are singletons. Sequenced material: PBMCs. The receptors were gathered from a man between 25 and 39 years old in good health and CMV-seropositive.

The rearrangement uses TRBV9 and TRBJ1-2; TRBD1 aligns across 7 bases. J was trimmed by 5 bases and V by 0 bases; bases with no gene match: 10. CDR1 is SGDLS, CDR2 YYNGEE, per germline. This CDR3 has 16 residues. The CDR3 DNA sequence: TGTGCCAGCAGCGTAGCCCCCGGACAGGCGCCGTATGGCTACACCTTC. Encoded protein: CASSVAPGQAPYGYTF.

This chain connects TRBV18 to TRBJ2-3; D may be TRBD1 (5 bases). CDR1 is KGHSH and CDR2 is LQKENI in the germline V gene. The CDR3 is made up of 13 amino acids. The V end was cut by 4 bases, the J end by 3 bases, with 8 bases between. CDR3: CASSLDRTDTQYF. In DNA form, the CDR3 reads TGTGCCAGCTCACTTGACAGAACAGATACGCAGTATTTT.

The V and J genes are TRBV4-2 and TRBJ2-5; D is possibly TRBD2 (7 bases). V dropped 2 bases and J dropped 9 bases, with 19 bases sitting between them. CDR3 length equals 15 residues. Germline V gene lookup returns CDR1 LGHNA and CDR2 YNFKEQ. The CDR3 here is CASSQSDRGARAQYF. CDR3 sequence (DNA): TGTGCCAGCAGCCAATCGGATCGGGGGGCCAGGGCCCAGTACTTC.

J is TRBJ1-2 and V is TRBV6-1; 9 nucleotides line up with TRBD1. V trimming: 8 bases; J trimming: 6 bases; junction bases outside the gene matches: 10. The CDR3 has 14 amino acids. In germline, CDR1 is MNHNS, CDR2 SASEGT. This CDR3 is CASRTGTGTNGYTF. As DNA, the CDR3 is TGTGCCAGCCGAACCGGGACAGGGACAAATGGCTACACCTTC.

Details on this clone: Distinct nucleotide sequences in the sample also encode this CDR3. The CDR3 nucleotides read TGTGCCAGCAGTTACCTACAGGGGGCACCCGAGCAGTACTTC. Protein sequence: CASSYLQGAPEQYF. The V and J genes are TRBV6-6 and TRBJ2-7, with 9 bases aligning to TRBD1. Germline CDR1 reads MNHNY; CDR2 reads SVGAGI (reference sequence). V lost 2 bases, J lost 6 bases, and 5 bases stayed unmatched. This CDR3 is 14 amino acids long.

This clone was seen only once. The rearrangement joins TRBV27 to TRBJ2-3, with 11 positions matching TRBD2. V lost 1 base and J lost 4; bases outside the gene matches: 7. The germline gives CDR1 MNHEY, CDR2 SMNVEV (reference sequence). This CDR3 has 17 amino acids. CDR3: CASSLLVSGGASDTQYF. CDR3 DNA: TGTGCCAGCAGTTTATTAGTTAGCGGGGGGGCGTCAGATACGCAGTATTTT.

The chain has TRBV28 and TRBJ2-5; D uncertain. Per the germline V gene, CDR1 is MDHEN and CDR2 is SYDVKM. Trimming stripped 2 bases from V and 4 bases from J, with 8 bases between. The CDR3 length is 13 residues. This chain's CDR3 is CASSLRVRETQYF. The CDR3 DNA sequence: TGTGCCAGCAGTTTAAGAGTTCGAGAGACCCAGTACTTC. The entire variable domain, with the rest obtained from reference TRBV28 and TRBJ2-5, is as follows: DVKVTQSSRYLVKRTGEKVFLECVQDMDHENMFWYRQDPGLGLRLIYFSYDVKMKEKGDIPEGYSVSREKKERFSLILESASTNQTSMYLCASSLRVRETQYFGPGTRLLVL.

Worth noting for this clone: The junction shows a germline mismatch at one end, possibly a read error. The rearrangement links TRBV7-7 to TRBJ2-5; D is uncertain. In germline, CDR1 is SSHAT, CDR2 FNYEAQ (reference sequence). CDR3 length equals 13 residues. The CDR3 spells CASSLGQQETQYF. The CDR3 DNA follows: TGTGCTAGCAGCTTAGGGCAGCAAGAGACCCAGTACTTC.

The J gene is TRBJ2-2, the V gene TRBV11-2, with D unclear. Trimming cost V 1 base and J 1 base, with 4 bases left between them. Germline CDR1 and CDR2: SGHAT and FQNNGV. The CDR3 extends over 14 amino acids. The DNA of the CDR3 is TGTGCCAGCAGCTTAGTTCGGAACACCGGGGAGCTGTTTTTT. Residues: CASSLVRNTGELFF.

The CDR3: CASSQPGQGNYEQYF. CDR3 nucleotides: TGCGCCAGCAGCCAACCGGGACAGGGTAACTACGAGCAGTACTTC. V usage is TRBV4-1 and J usage is TRBJ2-7, with TRBD1 matching 9 bases. V lost 2 bases to trimming and J lost 3 bases; unmatched junction nucleotides: 5. The length of the CDR3 is 15 residues. The germline V gene encodes CDR1 MGHRA and CDR2 YSYEKL.

V usage is TRBV30 and J usage is TRBJ2-7, with a possible D match to TRBD2 (5 bases). The V and J ends lost 4 bases and 7 bases respectively, with 14 bases between them. This CDR3 region has 12 residues. CDR1 and CDR2 (germline): GTSNPN, SVGIG (reference sequence). The CDR3 sequence: CAWTLIRGEQYF. CDR3 nucleotides: TGTGCCTGGACTCTAATTCGGGGAGAGCAGTACTTC.

This chain links TRBV6-5 with TRBJ2-7; 10 bases match TRBD2. V was clipped by 6 bases and J by 5 bases; unmatched bases: 4. The CDR3 length is 13 residues. CDR1 and CDR2 from the germline V gene are MNHEY and SVGAGI. The CDR3 is CASRAGGSNEQYF. DNA for the CDR3: TGTGCCAGCAGAGCGGGGGGGTCCAACGAGCAGTACTTC.

J is TRBJ2-7 and V is TRBV19; 12 bases fit TRBD1. V shed 5 bases, J shed 5 bases, and the junction held 4 bases outside the gene matches. Looked up from germline, CDR1 is LNHDA and CDR2 is SQIVND (reference sequence). The CDR3 is 14 amino acids. The CDR3 DNA reads as TGTGCCAGTAGTCGGGGACAGGGGGCCCACGAGCAGTACTTC. The encoded protein is CASSRGQGAHEQYF.

J is TRBJ1-2 and V is TRBV5-1, with a possible D match to TRBD1 (6 bases). The CDR3 consists of 14 residues. Trimming stripped 5 bases from V and 2 bases from J, with 13 bases between. CDR1 and CDR2 from the germline V gene are SGHRS and YFSETQ. Here the CDR3 DNA reads TGCGCCAGCAGGGTGGACAGACCCAACTATGGCTACACCTTC. Its translation is CASRVDRPNYGYTF.